This T cell receptor (beta chain) comes out of a study of cytomegalovirus exposure and HLA in healthy donors. Study results and limitations: That first-cohort TCR clusters tended to co-occur in the approximately 110 validation repertoires was found in a later analysis.

Worth noting for this clone: The target antigen is unknown.

Germline V CDR1 and CDR2: MNHNY, SVGAGI (reference sequence). The V segment lost 7 bases and the J segment 5 bases; nucleotides outside the gene matches: 10. The CDR3 runs to 15 residues. TCRdb's table, derived via immunoSEQ multiplex PCR, lists solely in-frame clones and lacks some. The sample includes a few hundred thousand clones, 80% to 90% of them seen just once. The origin of this receptor is a woman aged 18-30 years in good health and CMV-seronegative. The chain uses TRBV6-6 and TRBJ2-5, with 10 nucleotides matching TRBD2. The specimen sequenced was PBMCs. CDR3 residues: CASTHPAGGLETQYF. CDR3 DNA: TGTGCCAGCACCCATCCAGCGGGAGGGTTGGAGACCCAGTACTTC.